This T cell receptor beta chain was sequenced in a study of blood T cell repertoires in COVID-19. Trimming removed 9 bases from V and 2 bases from J, with 22 bases in between. The CDR3 extends over 16 amino acids. In germline, CDR1 is SGHAT, CDR2 FQNNGV. The table came from immunoSEQ multiplex PCR; TCRdb's copy has only in-frame clones and leaves some out. The profile shows about 480,000 clones, around nine tenths of them singletons. Sample: PBMCs or T cells enriched from blood (not recorded which). The chain couples TRBV11-2 to TRBJ1-1; D is perhaps TRBD1 (5 bases). The clonotype originates from a woman aged 40 to 49 who had recovered from COVID-19. CDR3 coding DNA: TGTGCCAGTACCTTATGGCGACAGAACCGCAACACTGAAGCTTTCTTT. Its translation is CASTLWRQNRNTEAFF. The full variable domain, its missing parts supplied by reference TRBV11-2 and TRBJ1-1, is EAGVAQSPRYKIIEKRQSVAFWCNPISGHATLYWYQQILGQGPKLLIQFQNNGVVDDSQLPKDRFSAERLKGVDSTLKIQPAKLEDSAVYLCASTLWRQNRNTEAFFGQGTRLTVV.